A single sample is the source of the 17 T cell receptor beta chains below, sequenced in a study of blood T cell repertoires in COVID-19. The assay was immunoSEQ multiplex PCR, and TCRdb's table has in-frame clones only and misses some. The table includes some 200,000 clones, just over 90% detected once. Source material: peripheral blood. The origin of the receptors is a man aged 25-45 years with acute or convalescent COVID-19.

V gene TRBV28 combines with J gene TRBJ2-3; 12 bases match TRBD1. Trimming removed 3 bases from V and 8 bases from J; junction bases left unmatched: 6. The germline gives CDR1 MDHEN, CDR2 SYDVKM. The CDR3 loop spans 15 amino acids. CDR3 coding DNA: TGTGCCAGCAGTTTGTGGGACAGGGGGCGTCGTACGCAGTATTTT. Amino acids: CASSLWDRGRRTQYF.

CDR3 coding DNA: TGCGCCAGCAGCCAGGTAGCCCGGAGACTTCTGAACACCGGGGAGCTGTTTTTT. It yields the protein CASSQVARRLLNTGELFF. V gene TRBV4-1 combines with J gene TRBJ2-2, with unresolved D. The CDR3 is 18 amino acids. V shed 3 bases and J shed 1 base, with 18 bases lying between them. Looked up from germline, CDR1 is MGHRA and CDR2 is YSYEKL.

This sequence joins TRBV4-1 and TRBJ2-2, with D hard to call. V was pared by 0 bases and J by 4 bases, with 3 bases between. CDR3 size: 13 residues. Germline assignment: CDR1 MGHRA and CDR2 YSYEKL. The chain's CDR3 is CASSQDLTGELFF. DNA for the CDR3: TGCGCCAGCAGCCAAGACCTCACCGGGGAGCTGTTTTTT.

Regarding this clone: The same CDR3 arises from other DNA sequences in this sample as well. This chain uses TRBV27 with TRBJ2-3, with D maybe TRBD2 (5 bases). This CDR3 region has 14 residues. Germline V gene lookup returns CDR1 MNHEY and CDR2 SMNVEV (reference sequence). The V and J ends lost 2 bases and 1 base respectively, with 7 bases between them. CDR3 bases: TGTGCCAGCAGTTTAGGACTTCGCACAGATACGCAGTATTTT. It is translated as CASSLGLRTDTQYF.

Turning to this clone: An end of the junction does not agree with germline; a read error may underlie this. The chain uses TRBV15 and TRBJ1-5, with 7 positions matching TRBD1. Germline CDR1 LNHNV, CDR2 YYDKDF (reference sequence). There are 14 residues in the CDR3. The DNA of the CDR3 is TGTGCCACCAGCAAGGAGGGGGCCAATCAGTCCCAGCATTTT. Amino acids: CATSKEGANQSQHF.

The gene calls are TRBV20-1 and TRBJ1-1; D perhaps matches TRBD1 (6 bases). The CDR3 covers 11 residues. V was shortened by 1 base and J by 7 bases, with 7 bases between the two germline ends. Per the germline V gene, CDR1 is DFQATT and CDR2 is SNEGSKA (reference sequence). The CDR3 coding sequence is TGCAGTGCTAGAGGGACAGTTGAAGCTTTCTTT. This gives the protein CSARGTVEAFF.

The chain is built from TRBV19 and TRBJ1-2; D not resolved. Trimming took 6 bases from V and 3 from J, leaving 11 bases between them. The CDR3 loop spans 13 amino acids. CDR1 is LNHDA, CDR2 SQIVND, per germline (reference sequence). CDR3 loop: CASSSGIYYGYTF. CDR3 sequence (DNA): TGTGCCAGTAGCTCGGGGATCTACTATGGCTACACCTTC.

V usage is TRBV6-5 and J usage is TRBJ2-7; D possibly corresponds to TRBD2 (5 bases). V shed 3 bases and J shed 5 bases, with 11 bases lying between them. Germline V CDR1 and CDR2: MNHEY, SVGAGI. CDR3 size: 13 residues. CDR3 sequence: CASSYRGYDEQYF. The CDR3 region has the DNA TGTGCCAGCAGTTATCGAGGGTATGACGAGCAGTACTTC.

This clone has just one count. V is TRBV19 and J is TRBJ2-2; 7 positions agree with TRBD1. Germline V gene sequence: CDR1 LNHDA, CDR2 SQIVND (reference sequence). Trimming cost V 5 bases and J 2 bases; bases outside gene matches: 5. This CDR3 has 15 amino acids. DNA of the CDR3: TGTGCCAGTAGTCCCCACAGGGGAAACACCGGGGAGCTGTTTTTT. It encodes CASSPHRGNTGELFF. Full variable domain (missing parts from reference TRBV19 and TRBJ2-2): DGGITQSPKYLFRKEGQNVTLSCEQNLNHDAMYWYRQDPGQGLRLIYYSQIVNDFQKGDIAEGYSVSREKKESFPLTVTSAQKNPTAFYLCASSPHRGNTGELFFGEGSRLTVL.

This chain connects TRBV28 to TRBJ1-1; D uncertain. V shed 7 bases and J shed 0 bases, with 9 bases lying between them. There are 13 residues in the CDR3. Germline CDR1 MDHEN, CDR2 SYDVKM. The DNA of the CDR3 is TGTGCCAGCATGGGAGGGATGAACACTGAAGCTTTCTTT. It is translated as CASMGGMNTEAFF.

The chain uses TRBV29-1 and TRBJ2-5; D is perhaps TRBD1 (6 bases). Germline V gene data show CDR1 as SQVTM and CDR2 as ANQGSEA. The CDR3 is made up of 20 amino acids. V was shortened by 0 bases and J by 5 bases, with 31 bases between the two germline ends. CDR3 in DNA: TGCAGCGTTGAAGATGGGGGCCATCCACGAGGGGATTCAATCGAGGAGACCCAGTACTTC. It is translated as CSVEDGGHPRGDSIEETQYF.

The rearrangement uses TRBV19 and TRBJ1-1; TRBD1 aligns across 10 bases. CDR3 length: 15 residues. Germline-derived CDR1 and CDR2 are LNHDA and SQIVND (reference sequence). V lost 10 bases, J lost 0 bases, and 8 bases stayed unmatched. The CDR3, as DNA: TGTGCCACTCGGACAGGGGGAGTTATGAACACTGAAGCTTTCTTT. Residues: CATRTGGVMNTEAFF.

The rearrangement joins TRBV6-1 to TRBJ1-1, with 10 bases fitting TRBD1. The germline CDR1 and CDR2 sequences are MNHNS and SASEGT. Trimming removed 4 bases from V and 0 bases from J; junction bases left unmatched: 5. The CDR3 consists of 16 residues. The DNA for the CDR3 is TGTGCCAGCAGTGTTGGCGGGACAGGGGTGAACACTGAAGCTTTCTTT. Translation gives CASSVGGTGVNTEAFF.

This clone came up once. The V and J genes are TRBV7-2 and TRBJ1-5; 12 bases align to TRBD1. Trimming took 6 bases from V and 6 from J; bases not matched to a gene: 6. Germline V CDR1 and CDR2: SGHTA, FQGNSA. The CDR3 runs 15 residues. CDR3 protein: CASSPRDRGPQPQHF. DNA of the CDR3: TGTGCCAGCAGTCCCCGGGACAGGGGGCCTCAGCCCCAGCATTTT.

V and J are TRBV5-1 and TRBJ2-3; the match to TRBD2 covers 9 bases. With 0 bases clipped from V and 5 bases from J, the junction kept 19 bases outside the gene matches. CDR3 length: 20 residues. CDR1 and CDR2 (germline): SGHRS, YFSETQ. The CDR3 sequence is CASSLVRDTHLAGVKDTQYF. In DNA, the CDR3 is TGCGCCAGCAGCTTGGTTCGGGACACCCATTTAGCGGGAGTGAAAGATACGCAGTATTTT.

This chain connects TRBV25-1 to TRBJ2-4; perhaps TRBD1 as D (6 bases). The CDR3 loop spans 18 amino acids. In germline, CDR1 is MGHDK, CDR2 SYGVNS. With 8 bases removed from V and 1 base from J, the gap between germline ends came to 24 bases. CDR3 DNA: TGTGCCAGCGAAGCGACAGGTTTAGGGATTACGGCCAAAAACATTCAGTACTTC. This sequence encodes CASEATGLGITAKNIQYF.

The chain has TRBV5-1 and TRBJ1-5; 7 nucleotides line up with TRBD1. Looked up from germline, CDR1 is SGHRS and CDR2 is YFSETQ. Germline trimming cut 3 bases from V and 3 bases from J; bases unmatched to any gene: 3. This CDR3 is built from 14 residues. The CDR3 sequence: CASSSGGPNQPQHF. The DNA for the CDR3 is TGCGCCAGCAGCTCAGGGGGGCCCAATCAGCCCCAGCATTTT.